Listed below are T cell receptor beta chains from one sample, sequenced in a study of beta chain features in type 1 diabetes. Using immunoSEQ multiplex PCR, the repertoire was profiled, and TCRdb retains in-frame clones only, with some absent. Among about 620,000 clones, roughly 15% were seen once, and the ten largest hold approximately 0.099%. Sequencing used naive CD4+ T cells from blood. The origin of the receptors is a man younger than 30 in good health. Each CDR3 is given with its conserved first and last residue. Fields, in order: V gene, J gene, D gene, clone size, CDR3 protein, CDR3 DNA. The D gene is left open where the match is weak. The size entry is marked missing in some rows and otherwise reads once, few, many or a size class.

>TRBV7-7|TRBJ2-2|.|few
CASSPRQTGELFF
TGTGCTAGCAGTCCGCGGCAAACCGGGGAGCTGTTTTTT
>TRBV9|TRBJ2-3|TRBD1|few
CASSGQGIGHTDTQYF
TGTGCCAGCAGCGGACAGGGGATAGGACACACAGATACGCAGTATTTT
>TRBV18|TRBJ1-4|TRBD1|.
CASSPLLLRTGAIPATNEKLFF
TGTGCCAGCTCACCTCTACTACTCCGGACAGGGGCGATACCTGCAACTAATGAAAAACTGTTTTTT
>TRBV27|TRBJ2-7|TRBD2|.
CASRLAGTYEQYF
TGTGCCAGCAGGTTAGCGGGGACTTACGAGCAGTACTTC
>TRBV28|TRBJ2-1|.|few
CASSLQGLEQFF
TGTGCCAGCAGTTTACAAGGGTTAGAGCAGTTCTTC
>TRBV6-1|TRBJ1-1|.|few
CASSTVRVEGAFF
TGTGCCAGCAGTACGGTACGGGTTGAGGGCGCTTTCTTT
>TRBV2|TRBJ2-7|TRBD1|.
CASSESDRGPYEQYF
TGTGCCAGCAGTGAGAGTGACAGGGGGCCGTACGAGCAGTACTTC
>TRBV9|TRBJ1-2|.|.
CASSVVGSGVNYGYTF
TGTGCCAGCAGCGTAGTGGGGTCAGGAGTTAACTATGGCTACACCTTC
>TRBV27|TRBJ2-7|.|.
CASSLRLGLGAPSYEQYF
TGTGCCAGCAGTTTACGGTTAGGACTGGGCGCCCCATCCTACGAGCAGTACTTC
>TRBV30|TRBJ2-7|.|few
CAWSLRSTGKNYEQYF
TGTGCCTGGAGTCTACGATCGACAGGAAAAAACTACGAGCAGTACTTC
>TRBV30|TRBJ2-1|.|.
CAWSLGFANEQFF
TGTGCCTGGAGTTTAGGTTTTGCAAATGAGCAGTTCTTC
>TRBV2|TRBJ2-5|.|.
CASTVEGTQYF
TGTGCCAGCACGGTGGAGGGGACCCAGTACTTC
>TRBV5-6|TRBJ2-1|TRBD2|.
CASSSITSVRYNEQFF
TGTGCCAGCAGCTCCATAACTAGCGTACGTTACAATGAGCAGTTCTTC
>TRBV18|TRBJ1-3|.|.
CASSPGFGQGNTIYF
TGTGCCAGCTCACCGGGGTTTGGGCAAGGAAACACCATATATTTT
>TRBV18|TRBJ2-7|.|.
CASSPGDGEQYF
TGTGCCAGCTCACCAGGGGATGGGGAGCAGTACTTC
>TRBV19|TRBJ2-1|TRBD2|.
CASSPKLAESYNEQFF
TGTGCCAGTAGTCCCAAACTAGCGGAGAGTTACAATGAGCAGTTCTTC
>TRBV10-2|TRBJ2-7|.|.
CASSDTSFYEQYF
TGCGCCAGCAGTGACACTAGCTTCTACGAGCAGTACTTC
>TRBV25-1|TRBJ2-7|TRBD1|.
CASSEPGTGSSYEQYF
TGTGCCAGCAGTGAACCCGGGACAGGGAGCTCCTACGAGCAGTACTTC
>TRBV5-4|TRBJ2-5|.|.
CASSFGQETQYF
TGTGCCAGCAGCTTTGGTCAGGAGACCCAGTACTTC
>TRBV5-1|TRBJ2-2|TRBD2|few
CASSLVGGGITGELFF
TGCGCCAGCAGCTTGGTAGGCGGGGGAATCACCGGGGAGCTGTTTTTT
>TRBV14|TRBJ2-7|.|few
CASSQNPRNDYEQYF
TGTGCCAGCAGCCAGAATCCCAGGAACGACTACGAGCAGTACTTC
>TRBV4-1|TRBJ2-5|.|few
CASSQDERPQETQYF
TGCGCCAGCAGCCAAGATGAGAGACCACAAGAGACCCAGTACTTC
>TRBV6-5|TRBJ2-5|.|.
CASSYEGYQETQYF
TGTGCCAGCAGTTACGAGGGGTACCAAGAGACCCAGTACTTC
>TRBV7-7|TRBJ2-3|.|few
CASSAGSTDTQYF
TGTGCTAGCAGCGCTGGAAGCACAGATACGCAGTATTTT
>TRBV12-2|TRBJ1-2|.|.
CASRVSEPYGYTF
TGTGCAAGTCGCGTGAGTGAACCTTATGGCTACACCTTC
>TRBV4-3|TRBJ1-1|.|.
CASSQDWSAGFLTGEAFF
TGCGCCAGCAGCCAAGACTGGTCCGCGGGATTCTTGACGGGCGAAGCTTTCTTT
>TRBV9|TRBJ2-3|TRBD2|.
CASSVALAGGDTQYF
TGTGCCAGCAGCGTAGCCCTAGCGGGGGGAGATACGCAGTATTTT
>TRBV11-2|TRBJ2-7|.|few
CASSFGRAGQPYF
TGTGCCAGCAGCTTTGGCCGTGCGGGACAACCCTACTTC
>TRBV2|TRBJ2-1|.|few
CASEGTREQFF
TGTGCCAGCGAGGGTACGCGGGAGCAGTTCTTC
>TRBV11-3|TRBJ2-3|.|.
CASSPSSSSTDTQYF
TGTGCCAGCAGCCCAAGTAGTTCTAGCACAGATACGCAGTATTTT
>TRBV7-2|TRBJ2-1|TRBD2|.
CASSHPTSGRAFNEQFF
TGTGCCAGCAGCCACCCGACTAGCGGGAGGGCGTTTAATGAGCAGTTCTTC
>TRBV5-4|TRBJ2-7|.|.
CASSTLQGYEQYF
TGTGCCAGCAGCACTTTACAGGGCTACGAGCAGTACTTC
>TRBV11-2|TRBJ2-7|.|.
CASSLDPVTGYEQYF
TGTGCCAGCAGCTTAGACCCCGTTACAGGGTACGAGCAGTACTTC
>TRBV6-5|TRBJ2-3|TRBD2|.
CASSYVGTSDTDTQYF
TGTGCCAGCAGTTACGTGGGGACTAGCGACACAGATACGCAGTATTTT
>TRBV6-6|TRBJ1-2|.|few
CAGGDTGRLLTF
TGTGCGGGAGGAGATACAGGACGTCTATTGACCTTC
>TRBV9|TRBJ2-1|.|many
CASSVGADRSPLGQFF
TGTGCCAGCAGCGTAGGAGCGGATAGAAGTCCTCTGGGGCAGTTCTTC
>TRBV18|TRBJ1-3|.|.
CASSPGLQARGEHF
TGTGCCAGCTCACCAGGTTTACAGGCTCGAGGGGAACATTTT
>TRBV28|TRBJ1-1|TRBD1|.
CASSPQGRRNTEAFF
TGTGCCAGCAGTCCACAGGGGCGAAGGAACACTGAAGCTTTCTTT
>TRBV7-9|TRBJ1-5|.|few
CASSLAAQPQHF
TGTGCCAGCAGCTTAGCTGCTCAGCCCCAGCATTTT
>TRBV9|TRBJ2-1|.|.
CASSQVGIYNEQFF
TGTGCCAGCAGCCAAGTCGGAATCTACAATGAGCAGTTCTTC
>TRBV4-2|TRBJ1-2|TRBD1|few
CASSEETGTGVYGYTF
TGTGCCAGCAGCGAAGAAACCGGGACAGGGGTCTATGGCTACACCTTC
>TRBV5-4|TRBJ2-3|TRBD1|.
CASSSPGTGEGNTQYF
TGTGCCAGCAGTTCACCCGGGACAGGGGAAGGAAATACGCAGTATTTT
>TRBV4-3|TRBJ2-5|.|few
CASSQGLVKETQYF
TGCGCCAGCAGCCAAGGTCTGGTAAAAGAGACCCAGTACTTC
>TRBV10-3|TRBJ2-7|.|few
CAISGGDEQYF
TGTGCCATCAGTGGGGGGGACGAGCAGTACTTC
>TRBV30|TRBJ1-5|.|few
CAWRRTASNQPQHF
TGTGCCTGGAGACGGACAGCCAGCAATCAGCCCCAGCATTTT
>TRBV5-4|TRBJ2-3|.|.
CASSLGGPSTDTQYF
TGTGCCAGCAGCTTGGGCGGTCCTAGCACAGATACGCAGTATTTT
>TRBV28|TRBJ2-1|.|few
CATTAGSAYNEQFF
TGTGCTACTACCGCGGGGTCTGCCTACAATGAGCAGTTCTTC
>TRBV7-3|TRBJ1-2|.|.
CASLGSFNYGYTF
TGTGCCAGTCTAGGAAGTTTCAACTATGGCTACACCTTC
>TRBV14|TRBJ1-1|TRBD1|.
CASSQRQGTEAFF
TGTGCCAGCAGCCAACGACAGGGGACTGAAGCTTTCTTT
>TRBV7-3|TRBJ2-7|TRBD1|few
CASSLYLRDRGYEQYF
TGTGCCAGCAGCTTATACCTCCGGGACAGGGGGTACGAGCAGTACTTC
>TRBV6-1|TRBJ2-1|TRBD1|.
CASSKDRGLSYNEQFF
TGTGCCAGCAGTAAAGACAGGGGGCTATCCTACAATGAGCAGTTCTTC
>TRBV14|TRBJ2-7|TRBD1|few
CASSRTGTGFYEQYF
TGTGCCAGCAGCCGGACCGGGACAGGGTTCTACGAGCAGTACTTC
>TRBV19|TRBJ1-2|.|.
CASSIQGPFYGYTF
TGTGCCAGTAGTATACAGGGCCCGTTCTATGGCTACACCTTC
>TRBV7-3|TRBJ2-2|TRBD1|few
CASSLTAGGATGELFF
TGTGCCAGCAGCTTAACAGCAGGGGGCGCGACCGGGGAGCTGTTTTTT
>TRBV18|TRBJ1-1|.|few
CASSPKEKGATPAEAFF
TGTGCCAGCTCACCCAAGGAGAAAGGGGCCACCCCAGCTGAAGCTTTCTTT
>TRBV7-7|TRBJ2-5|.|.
CASSLAGSETQYF
TGTGCTAGCAGCTTAGCAGGGTCAGAGACCCAGTACTTC
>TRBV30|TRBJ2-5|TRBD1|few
CAWSRDSHAGAQYF
TGTGCCTGGAGCCGGGACAGCCACGCAGGGGCCCAGTACTTC
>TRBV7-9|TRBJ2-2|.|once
CASSLVRGGITGELFF
TGTGCCAGCAGCTTAGTCAGAGGGGGTATCACCGGGGAGCTGTTTTTT
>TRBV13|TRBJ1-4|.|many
CASSEGTQRELFF
TGTGCCAGCAGCGAAGGGACACAACGAGAACTGTTTTTT
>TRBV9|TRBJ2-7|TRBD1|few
CASSAGTGEQYF
TGTGCCAGCAGCGCTGGGACAGGCGAGCAGTACTTC